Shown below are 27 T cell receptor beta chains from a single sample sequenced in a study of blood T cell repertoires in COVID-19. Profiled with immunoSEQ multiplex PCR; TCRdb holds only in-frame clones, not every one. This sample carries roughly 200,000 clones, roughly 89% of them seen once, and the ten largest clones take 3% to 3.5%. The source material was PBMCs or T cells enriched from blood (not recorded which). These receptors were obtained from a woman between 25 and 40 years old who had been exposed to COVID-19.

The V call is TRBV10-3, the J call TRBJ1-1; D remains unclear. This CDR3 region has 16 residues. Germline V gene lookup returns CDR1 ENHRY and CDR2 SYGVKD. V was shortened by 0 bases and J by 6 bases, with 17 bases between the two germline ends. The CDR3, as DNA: TGTGCCATCAGTGAGTCGGGGAGAGGGTCGGGCCCTGAAGCTTTCTTT. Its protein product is CAISESGRGSGPEAFF.

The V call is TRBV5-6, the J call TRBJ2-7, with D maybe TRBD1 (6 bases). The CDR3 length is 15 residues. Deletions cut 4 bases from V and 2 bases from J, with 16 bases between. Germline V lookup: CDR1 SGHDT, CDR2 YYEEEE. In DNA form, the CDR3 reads TGTGCCAGCAGCCCCCGGGACAAGGGGACCTACGAGCAGTACTTC. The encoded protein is CASSPRDKGTYEQYF. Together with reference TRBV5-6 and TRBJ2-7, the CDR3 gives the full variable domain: DAGVTQSPTHLIKTRGQQVTLRCSPKSGHDTVSWYQQALGQGPQFIFQYYEEEERQRGNFPDRFSGHQFPNYSSELNVNALLLGDSALYLCASSPRDKGTYEQYFGPGTRLTVT.

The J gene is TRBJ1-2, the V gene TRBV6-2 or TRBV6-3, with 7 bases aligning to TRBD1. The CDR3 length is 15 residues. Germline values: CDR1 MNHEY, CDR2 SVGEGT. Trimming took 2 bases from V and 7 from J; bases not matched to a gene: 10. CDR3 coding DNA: TGTGCCAGCAGTTACCTTCGGACAGGCCTGGGTGGCTACACCTTC. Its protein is CASSYLRTGLGGYTF.

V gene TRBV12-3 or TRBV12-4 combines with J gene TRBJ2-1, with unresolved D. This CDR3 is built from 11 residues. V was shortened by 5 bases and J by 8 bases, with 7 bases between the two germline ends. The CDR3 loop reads CASSPSHEQFF. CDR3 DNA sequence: TGTGCCAGCAGTCCATCCCATGAGCAGTTCTTC.

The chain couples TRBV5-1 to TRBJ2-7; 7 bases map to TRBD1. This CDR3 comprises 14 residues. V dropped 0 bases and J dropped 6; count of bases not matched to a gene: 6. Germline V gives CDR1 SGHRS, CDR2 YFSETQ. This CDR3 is CASSLGTGVPEQYF. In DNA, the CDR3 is TGCGCCAGCAGCTTGGGGACAGGTGTACCCGAGCAGTACTTC. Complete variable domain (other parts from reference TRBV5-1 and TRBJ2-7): KAGVTQTPRYLIKTRGQQVTLSCSPISGHRSVSWYQQTPGQGLQFLFEYFSETQRNKGNFPGRFSGRQFSNSRSEMNVSTLELGDSALYLCASSLGTGVPEQYFGPGTRLTVT.

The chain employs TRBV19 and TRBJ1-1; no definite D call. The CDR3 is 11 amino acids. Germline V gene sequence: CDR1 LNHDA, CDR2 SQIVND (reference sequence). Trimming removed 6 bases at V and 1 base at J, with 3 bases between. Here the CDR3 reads CASRRNTEAFF. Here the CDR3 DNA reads TGTGCCAGTAGGCGGAACACTGAAGCTTTCTTT.

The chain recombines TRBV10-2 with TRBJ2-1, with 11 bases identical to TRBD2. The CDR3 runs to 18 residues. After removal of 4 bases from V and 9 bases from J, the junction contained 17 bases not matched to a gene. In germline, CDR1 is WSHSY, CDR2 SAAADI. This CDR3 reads CASSVALAGGGAIGEQFF. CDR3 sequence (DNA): TGCGCCAGCAGTGTAGCGCTAGCGGGGGGTGGGGCAATCGGTGAGCAGTTCTTC.

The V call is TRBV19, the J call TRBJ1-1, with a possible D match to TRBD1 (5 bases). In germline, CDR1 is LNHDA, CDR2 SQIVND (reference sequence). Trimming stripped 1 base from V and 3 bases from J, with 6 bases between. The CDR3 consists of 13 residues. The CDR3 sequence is CASSIVGHTEAFF. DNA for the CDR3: TGTGCCAGTAGTATAGTGGGGCACACTGAAGCTTTCTTT. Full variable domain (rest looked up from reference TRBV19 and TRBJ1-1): DGGITQSPKYLFRKEGQNVTLSCEQNLNHDAMYWYRQDPGQGLRLIYYSQIVNDFQKGDIAEGYSVSREKKESFPLTVTSAQKNPTAFYLCASSIVGHTEAFFGQGTRLTVV.

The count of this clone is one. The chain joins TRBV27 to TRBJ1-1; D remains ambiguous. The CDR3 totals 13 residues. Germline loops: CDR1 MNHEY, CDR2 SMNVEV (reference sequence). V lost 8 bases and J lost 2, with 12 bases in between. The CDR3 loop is CASGLRANTEAFF. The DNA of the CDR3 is TGTGCCAGCGGACTAAGGGCAAACACTGAAGCTTTCTTT.

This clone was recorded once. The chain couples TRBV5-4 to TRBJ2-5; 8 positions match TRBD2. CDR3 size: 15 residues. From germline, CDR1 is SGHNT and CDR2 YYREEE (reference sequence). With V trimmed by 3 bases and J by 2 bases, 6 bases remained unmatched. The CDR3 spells CASSSSGGPQETQYF. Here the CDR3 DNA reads TGTGCCAGCAGCTCATCGGGGGGGCCTCAAGAGACCCAGTACTTC. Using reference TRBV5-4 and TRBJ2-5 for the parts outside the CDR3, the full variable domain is ETGVTQSPTHLIKTRGQQVTLRCSSQSGHNTVSWYQQALGQGPQFIFQYYREEENGRGNFPPRFSGLQFPNYSSELNVNALELDDSALYLCASSSSGGPQETQYFGPGTRLLVL.

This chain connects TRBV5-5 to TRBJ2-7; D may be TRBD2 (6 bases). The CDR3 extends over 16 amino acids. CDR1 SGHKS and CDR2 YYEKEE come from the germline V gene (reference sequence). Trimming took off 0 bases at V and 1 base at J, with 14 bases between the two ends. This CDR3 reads CASSLALSGESYEQYF. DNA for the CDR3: TGTGCCAGCAGCTTGGCCCTTAGCGGTGAATCCTACGAGCAGTACTTC. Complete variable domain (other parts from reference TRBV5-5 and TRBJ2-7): DAGVTQSPTHLIKTRGQQVTLRCSPISGHKSVSWYQQVLGQGPQFIFQYYEKEERGRGNFPDRFSARQFPNYSSELNVNALLLGDSALYLCASSLALSGESYEQYFGPGTRLTVT.

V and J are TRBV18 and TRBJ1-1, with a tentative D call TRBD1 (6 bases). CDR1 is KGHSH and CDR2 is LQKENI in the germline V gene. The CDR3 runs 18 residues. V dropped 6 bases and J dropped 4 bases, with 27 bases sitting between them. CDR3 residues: CASSRDRSFSLVGTEAFF. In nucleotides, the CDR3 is TGTGCCAGCTCCCGAGACAGGTCTTTTTCCCTCGTTGGCACTGAAGCTTTCTTT.

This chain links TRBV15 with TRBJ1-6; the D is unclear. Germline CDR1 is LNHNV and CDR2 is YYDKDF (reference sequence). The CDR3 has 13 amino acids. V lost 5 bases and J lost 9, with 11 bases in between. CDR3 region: CATSEFEGSPLHF. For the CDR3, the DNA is TGTGCCACCAGCGAGTTTGAGGGTTCACCCCTCCACTTT.

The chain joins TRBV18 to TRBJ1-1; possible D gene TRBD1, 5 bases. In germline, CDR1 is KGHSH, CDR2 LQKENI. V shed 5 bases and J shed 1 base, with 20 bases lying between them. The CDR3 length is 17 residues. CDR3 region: CASSAPTGRLGNTEAFF. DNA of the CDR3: TGTGCCAGCTCAGCCCCTACAGGTCGCTTGGGGAACACTGAAGCTTTCTTT. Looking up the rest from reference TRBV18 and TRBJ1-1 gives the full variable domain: NAGVMQNPRHLVRRRGQEARLRCSPMKGHSHVYWYRQLPEEGLKFMVYLQKENIIDESGMPKERFSAEFPKEGPSILRIQQVVRGDSAAYFCASSAPTGRLGNTEAFFGQGTRLTVV.

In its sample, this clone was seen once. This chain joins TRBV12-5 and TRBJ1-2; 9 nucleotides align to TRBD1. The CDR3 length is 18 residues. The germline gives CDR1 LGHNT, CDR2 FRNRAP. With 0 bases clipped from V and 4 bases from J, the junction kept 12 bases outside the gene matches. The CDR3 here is CASGLVQGANLVGYGYTF. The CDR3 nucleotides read TGTGCTAGTGGTTTGGTACAGGGGGCAAATCTAGTAGGCTATGGCTACACCTTC.

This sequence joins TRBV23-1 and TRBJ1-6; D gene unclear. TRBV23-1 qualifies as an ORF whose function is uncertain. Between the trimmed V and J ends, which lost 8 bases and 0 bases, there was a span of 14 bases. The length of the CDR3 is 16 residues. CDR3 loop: CASVPSLSSYNSPLHF. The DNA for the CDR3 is TGCGCCAGCGTTCCCTCACTTAGCTCCTATAATTCACCCCTCCACTTT.

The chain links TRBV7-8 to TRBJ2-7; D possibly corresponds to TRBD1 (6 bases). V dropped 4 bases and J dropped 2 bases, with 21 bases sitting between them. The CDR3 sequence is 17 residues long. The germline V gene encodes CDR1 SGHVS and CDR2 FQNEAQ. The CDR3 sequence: CASSSRGSGSIAYEQYF. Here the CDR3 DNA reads TGTGCCAGCAGCTCCAGGGGATCCGGATCTATCGCCTACGAGCAGTACTTC. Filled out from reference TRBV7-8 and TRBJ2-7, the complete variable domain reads GAGVSQSPRYKVAKRGQDVALRCDPISGHVSLFWYQQALGQGPEFLTYFQNEAQLDKSGLPSDRFFAERPEGSVSTLKIQRTQQEDSAVYLCASSSRGSGSIAYEQYFGPGTRLTVT.

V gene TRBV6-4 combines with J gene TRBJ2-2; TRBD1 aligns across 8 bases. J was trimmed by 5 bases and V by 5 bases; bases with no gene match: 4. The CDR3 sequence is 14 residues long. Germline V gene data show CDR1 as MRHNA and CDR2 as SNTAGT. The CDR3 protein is CASSPQGATGELFF. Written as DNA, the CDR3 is TGTGCCAGCAGTCCTCAGGGGGCAACCGGGGAGCTGTTTTTT.

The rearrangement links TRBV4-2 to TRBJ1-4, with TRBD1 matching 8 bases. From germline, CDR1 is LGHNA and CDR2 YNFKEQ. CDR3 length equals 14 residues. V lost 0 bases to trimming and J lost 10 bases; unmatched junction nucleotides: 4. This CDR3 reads CASSQDRGPGKLFF. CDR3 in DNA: TGTGCCAGCAGCCAAGACAGGGGGCCGGGAAAACTGTTTTTT.

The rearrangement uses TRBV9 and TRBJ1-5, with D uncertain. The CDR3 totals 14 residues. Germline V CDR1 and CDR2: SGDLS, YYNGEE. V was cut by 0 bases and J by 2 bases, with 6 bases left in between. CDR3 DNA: TGTGCCAGCAGCGTAGGGCTTGGCAATCAGCCCCAGCATTTT. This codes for CASSVGLGNQPQHF.

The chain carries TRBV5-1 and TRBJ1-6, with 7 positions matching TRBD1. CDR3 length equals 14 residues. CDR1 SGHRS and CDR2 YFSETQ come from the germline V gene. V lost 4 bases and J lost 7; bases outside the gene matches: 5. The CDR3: CASSHGTENSPLHF. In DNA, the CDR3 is TGCGCCAGCAGCCACGGGACAGAAAATTCACCCCTCCACTTT.

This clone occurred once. The CDR3 loop is CSVPASSVAGGTDTQYF. The DNA for the CDR3 is TGCAGCGTTCCCGCGTCGAGTGTAGCGGGGGGCACAGATACGCAGTATTTT. The V and J genes are TRBV29-1 and TRBJ2-3; 9 bases line up with TRBD2. Trimming at V came to 5 bases and at J to 1 base, leaving 13 bases not matched to a gene. Per the germline V gene, CDR1 is SQVTM and CDR2 is ANQGSEA. The CDR3 consists of 17 residues.

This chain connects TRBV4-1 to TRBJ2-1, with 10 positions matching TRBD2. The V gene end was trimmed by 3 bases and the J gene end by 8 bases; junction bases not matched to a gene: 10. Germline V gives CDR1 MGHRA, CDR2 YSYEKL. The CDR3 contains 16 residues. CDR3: CASSQSLAGAPHEQFF. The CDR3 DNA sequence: TGCGCCAGCAGCCAGAGTCTAGCGGGGGCCCCCCATGAGCAGTTCTTC.

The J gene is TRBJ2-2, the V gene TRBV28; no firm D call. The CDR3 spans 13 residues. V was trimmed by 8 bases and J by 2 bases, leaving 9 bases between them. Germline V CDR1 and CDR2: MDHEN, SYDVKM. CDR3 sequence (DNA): TGTGCCAGCGTACAGATAAACACCGGGGAGCTGTTTTTT. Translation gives CASVQINTGELFF.

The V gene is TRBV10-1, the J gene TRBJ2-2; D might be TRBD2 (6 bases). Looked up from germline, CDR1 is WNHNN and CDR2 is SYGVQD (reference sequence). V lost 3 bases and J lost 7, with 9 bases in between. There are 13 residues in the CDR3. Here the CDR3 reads CASSETGVGELFF. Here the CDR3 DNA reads TGCGCCAGCAGTGAAACGGGGGTCGGGGAGCTGTTTTTT.

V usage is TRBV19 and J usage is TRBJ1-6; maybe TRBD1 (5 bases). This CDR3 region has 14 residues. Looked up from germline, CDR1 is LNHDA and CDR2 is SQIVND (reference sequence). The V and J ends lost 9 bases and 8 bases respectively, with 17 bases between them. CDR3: CASSGAPEDSPLHF. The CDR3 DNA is TGTGCCAGCTCTGGGGCACCTGAGGATTCACCCCTCCACTTT.

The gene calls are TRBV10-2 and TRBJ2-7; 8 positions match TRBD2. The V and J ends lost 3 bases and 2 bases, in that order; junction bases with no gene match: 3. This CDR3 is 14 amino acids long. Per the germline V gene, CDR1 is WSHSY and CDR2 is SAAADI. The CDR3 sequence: CASSDSGGPYEQYF. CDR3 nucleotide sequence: TGCGCCAGCAGTGACAGCGGGGGACCCTACGAGCAGTACTTC.